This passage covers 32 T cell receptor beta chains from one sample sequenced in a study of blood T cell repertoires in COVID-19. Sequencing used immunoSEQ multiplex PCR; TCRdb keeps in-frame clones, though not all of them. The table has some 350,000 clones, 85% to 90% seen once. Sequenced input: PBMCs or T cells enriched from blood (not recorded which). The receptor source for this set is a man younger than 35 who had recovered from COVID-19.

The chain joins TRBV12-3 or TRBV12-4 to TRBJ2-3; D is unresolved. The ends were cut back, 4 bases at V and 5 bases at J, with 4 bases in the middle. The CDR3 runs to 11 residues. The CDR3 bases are TGTGCCAGCAGTTCTTTAGATACGCAGTATTTT. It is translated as CASSSLDTQYF.

As DNA, the CDR3 is TGTGCCAGCAGCCAAGAAGTCAGGGGCACTGAAGCTTTCTTT. Residues: CASSQEVRGTEAFF. The V call is TRBV14, the J call TRBJ1-1; tentative D call: TRBD1 (6 bases). Trimming stripped 0 bases from V and 4 bases from J, with 9 bases between. There are 14 residues in the CDR3. Germline CDR1 SGHDN, CDR2 FVKESK.

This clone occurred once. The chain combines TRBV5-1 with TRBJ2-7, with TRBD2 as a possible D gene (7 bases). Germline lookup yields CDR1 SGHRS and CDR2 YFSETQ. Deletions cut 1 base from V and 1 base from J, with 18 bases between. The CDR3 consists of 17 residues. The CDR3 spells CASSLRGAASGSYEQYF. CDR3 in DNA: TGCGCCAGCAGCTTGCGGGGGGCGGCTAGCGGTTCCTACGAGCAGTACTTC.

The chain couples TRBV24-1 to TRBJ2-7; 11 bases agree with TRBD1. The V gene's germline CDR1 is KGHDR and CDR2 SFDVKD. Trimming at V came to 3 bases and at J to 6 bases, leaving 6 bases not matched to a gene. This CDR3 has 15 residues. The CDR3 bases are TGTGCCACCAGTGATCCCCGGACAGGGGGCGCCGAGCAGTACTTC. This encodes CATSDPRTGGAEQYF.

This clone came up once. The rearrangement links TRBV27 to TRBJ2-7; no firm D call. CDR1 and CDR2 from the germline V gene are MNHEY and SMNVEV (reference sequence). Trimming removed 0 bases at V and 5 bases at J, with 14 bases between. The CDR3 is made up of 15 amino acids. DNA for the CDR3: TGTGCCAGCAGTTTATCGAATGCTCGGGTAAACGAGCAGTACTTC. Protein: CASSLSNARVNEQYF.

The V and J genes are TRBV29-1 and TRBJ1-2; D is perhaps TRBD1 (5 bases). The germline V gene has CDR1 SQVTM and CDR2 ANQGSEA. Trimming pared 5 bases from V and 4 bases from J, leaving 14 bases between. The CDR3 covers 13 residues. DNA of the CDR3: TGCAGCGTTTCCCTCGTAGGGGTCTATGGCTACACCTTC. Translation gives CSVSLVGVYGYTF.

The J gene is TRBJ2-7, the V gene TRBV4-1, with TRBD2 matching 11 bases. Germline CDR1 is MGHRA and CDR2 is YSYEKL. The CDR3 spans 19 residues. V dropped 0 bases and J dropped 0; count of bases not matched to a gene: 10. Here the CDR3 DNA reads TGCGCCAGCAGCCAAGATCGATTTAGCGGGGGGGTCTCCTCCTACGAGCAGTACTTC. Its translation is CASSQDRFSGGVSSYEQYF.

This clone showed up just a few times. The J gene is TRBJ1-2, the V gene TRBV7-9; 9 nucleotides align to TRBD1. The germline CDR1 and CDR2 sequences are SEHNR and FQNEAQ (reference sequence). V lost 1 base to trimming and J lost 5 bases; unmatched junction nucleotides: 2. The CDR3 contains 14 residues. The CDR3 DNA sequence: TGTGCCAGCAGCTTAGGGACAGGGGCGTATGGCTACACCTTC. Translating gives CASSLGTGAYGYTF.

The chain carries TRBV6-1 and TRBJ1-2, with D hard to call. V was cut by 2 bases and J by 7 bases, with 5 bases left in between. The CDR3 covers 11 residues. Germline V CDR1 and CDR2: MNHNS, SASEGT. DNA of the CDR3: TGTGCCAGCAGTGAATCGAGTGGCTACACCTTC. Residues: CASSESSGYTF.

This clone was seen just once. The DNA for the CDR3 is TGTGCCAGCAGCCCTTTGCAGGGCCTGACCTACAATGAGCAGTTCTTC. This sequence encodes CASSPLQGLTYNEQFF. The V call is TRBV21-1, the J call TRBJ2-1; TRBD1, as called in the table, went unchecked against the DNA. TRBV21-1 is deemed a pseudogene. This CDR3 comprises 16 residues.

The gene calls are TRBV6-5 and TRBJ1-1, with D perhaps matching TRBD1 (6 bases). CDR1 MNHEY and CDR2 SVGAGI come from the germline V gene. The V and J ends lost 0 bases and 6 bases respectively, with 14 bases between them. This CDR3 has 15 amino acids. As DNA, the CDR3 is TGTGCCAGCAGTTACTCCGGGAAACAGGGCTCTGAAGCTTTCTTT. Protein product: CASSYSGKQGSEAFF.

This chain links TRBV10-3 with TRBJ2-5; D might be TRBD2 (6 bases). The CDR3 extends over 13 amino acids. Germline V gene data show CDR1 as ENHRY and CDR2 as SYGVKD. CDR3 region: CGGGAGLQETQYF. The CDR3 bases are TGTGGTGGCGGGGCGGGACTCCAAGAGACCCAGTACTTC.

CDR3 DNA sequence: TGTGCCAGCAGCTTAGCTGTGACAGGGAGAACTGAAGCTTTCTTT. Protein sequence: CASSLAVTGRTEAFF. This chain connects TRBV7-2 to TRBJ1-1; TRBD1 agrees at 7 bases. The length of the CDR3 is 15 residues. With 0 bases clipped from V and 5 bases from J, the junction kept 6 bases outside the gene matches. In germline, CDR1 is SGHTA, CDR2 FQGNSA.

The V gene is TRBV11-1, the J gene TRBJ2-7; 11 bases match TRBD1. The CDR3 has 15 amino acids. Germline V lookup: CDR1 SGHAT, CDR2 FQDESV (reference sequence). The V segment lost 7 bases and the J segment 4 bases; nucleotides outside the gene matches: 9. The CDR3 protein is CASTNPGQGEYEQYF. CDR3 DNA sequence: TGTGCCAGCACCAATCCGGGACAGGGGGAGTACGAGCAGTACTTC.

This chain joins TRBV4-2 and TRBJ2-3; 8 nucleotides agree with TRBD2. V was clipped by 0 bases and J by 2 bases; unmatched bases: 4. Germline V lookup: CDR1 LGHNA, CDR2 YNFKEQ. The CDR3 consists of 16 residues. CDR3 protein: CASSQDTSGYTDTQYF. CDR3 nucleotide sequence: TGTGCCAGCAGCCAAGATACTAGCGGATACACAGATACGCAGTATTTT.

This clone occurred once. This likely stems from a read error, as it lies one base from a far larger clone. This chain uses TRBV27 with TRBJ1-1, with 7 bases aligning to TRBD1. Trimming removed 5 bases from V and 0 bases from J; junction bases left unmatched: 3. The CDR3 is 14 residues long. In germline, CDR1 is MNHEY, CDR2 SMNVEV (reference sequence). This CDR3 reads CASSRGQMNTEAFF. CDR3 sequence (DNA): TGTGCCAGCAGTAGGGGACAGATGAACACTGAAGCTTTCTTT.

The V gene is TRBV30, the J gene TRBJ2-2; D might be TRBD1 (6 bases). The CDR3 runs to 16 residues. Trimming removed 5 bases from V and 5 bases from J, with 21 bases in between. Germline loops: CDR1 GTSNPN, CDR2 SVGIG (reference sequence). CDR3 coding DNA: TGTGCCTGGGCCTTAAAAGCCGGGACACAGACCGGGGAGCTGTTTTTT. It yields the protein CAWALKAGTQTGELFF.

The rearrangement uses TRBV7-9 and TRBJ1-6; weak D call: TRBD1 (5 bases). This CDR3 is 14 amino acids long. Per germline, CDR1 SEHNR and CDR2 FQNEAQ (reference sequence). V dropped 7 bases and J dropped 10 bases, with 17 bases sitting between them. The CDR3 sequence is CASTPGRSGSPLHF. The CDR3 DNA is TGTGCCAGCACCCCGGGGCGCAGCGGGTCACCCCTCCACTTT.

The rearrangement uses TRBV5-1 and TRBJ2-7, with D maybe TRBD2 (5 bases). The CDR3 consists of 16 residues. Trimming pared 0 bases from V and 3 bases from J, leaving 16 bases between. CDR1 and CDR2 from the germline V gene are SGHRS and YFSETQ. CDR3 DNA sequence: TGCGCCAGCAGCTTGGTGGTGACTACGGGCGTCTACGAGCAGTACTTC. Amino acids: CASSLVVTTGVYEQYF.

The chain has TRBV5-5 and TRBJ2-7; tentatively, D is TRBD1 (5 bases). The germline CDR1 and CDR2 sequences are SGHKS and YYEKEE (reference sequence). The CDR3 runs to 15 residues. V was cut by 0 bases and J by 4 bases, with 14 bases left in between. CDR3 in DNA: TGTGCCAGCAGCTTGGCCGATACAGGTTGGTACGAGCAGTACTTC. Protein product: CASSLADTGWYEQYF.

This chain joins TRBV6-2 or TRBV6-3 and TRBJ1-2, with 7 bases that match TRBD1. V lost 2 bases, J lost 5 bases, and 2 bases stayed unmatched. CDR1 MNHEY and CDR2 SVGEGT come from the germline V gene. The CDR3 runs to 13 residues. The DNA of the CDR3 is TGTGCCAGCAGTTACGACAGGGCGTATGGCTACACCTTC. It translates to CASSYDRAYGYTF.

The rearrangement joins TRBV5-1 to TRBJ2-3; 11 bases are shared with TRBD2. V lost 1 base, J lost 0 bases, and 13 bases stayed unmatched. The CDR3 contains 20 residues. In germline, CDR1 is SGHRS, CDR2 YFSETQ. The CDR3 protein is CASSLLGLAGGSTSTDTQYF. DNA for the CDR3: TGCGCCAGCAGCTTGCTGGGGCTAGCGGGGGGAAGCACTAGCACAGATACGCAGTATTTT.

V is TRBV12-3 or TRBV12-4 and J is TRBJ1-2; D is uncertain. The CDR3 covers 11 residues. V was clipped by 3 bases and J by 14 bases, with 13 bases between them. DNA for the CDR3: TGTGCCAGCAGTTTTCAAATGGTTCTAACCTTC. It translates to CASSFQMVLTF.

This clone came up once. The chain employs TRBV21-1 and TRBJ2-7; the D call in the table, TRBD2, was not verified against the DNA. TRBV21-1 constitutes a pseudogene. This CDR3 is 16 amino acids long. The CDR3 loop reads CASSQPGTSWENEQYF. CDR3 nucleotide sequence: TGTGCCAGCAGCCAACCCGGGACTAGCTGGGAAAACGAGCAGTACTTC.

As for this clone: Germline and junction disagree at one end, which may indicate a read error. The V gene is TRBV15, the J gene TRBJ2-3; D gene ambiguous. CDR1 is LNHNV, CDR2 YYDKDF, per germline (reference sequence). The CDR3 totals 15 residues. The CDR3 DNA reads TGTGCCACCAGCCGAGACGGTAGTGTCACAGATACGCAGTATTTT. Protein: CATSRDGSVTDTQYF. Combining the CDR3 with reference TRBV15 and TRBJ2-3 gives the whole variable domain DAMVIQNPRYQVTQFGKPVTLSCSQTLNHNVMYWYQQKSSQAPKLLFHYYDKDFNNEADTPDNFQSRRPNTSFCFLDIRSPGLGDTAMYLCATSRDGSVTDTQYFGPGTRLTVL.

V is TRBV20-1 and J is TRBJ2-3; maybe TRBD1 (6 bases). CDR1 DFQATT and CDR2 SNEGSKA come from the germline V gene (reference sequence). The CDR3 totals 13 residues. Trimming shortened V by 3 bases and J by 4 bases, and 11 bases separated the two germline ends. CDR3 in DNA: TGCAGTGCTAGTACAGGGTTGGCAGATACGCAGTATTTT. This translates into CSASTGLADTQYF.

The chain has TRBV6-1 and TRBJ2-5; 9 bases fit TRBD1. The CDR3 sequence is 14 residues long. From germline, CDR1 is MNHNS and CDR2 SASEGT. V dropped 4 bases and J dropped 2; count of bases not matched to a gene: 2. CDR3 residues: CASSAGTGQETQYF. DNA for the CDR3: TGTGCCAGCAGTGCCGGGACAGGGCAAGAGACCCAGTACTTC.

Written as DNA, the CDR3 is TGTGCCAGCAGTGAGGGGACAGCGATCTACGAGCAGTACTTC. Translation: CASSEGTAIYEQYF. The chain couples TRBV6-1 to TRBJ2-7, with TRBD1 matching 7 bases. The V gene end was trimmed by 3 bases and the J gene end by 3 bases; junction bases not matched to a gene: 5. The CDR3 loop spans 14 amino acids. Germline V CDR1 and CDR2: MNHNS, SASEGT.

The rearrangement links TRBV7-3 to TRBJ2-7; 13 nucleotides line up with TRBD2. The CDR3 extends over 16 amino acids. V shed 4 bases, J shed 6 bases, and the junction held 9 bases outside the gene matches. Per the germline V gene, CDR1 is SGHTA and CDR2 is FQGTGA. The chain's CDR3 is CASSSGLAGRGLEQYF. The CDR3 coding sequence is TGTGCCAGCAGCTCGGGACTAGCGGGGCGGGGGCTCGAGCAGTACTTC.

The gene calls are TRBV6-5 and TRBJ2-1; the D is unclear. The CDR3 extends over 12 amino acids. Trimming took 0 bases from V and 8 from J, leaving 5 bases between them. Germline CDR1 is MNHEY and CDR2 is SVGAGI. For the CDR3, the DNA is TGTGCCAGCAGTTACTCGGGCTATGAGCAGTTCTTC. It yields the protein CASSYSGYEQFF.

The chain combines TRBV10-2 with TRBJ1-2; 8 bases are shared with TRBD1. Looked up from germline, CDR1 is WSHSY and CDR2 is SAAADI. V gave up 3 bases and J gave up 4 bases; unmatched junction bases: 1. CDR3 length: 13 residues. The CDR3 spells CASSEDRGYGYTF. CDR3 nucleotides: TGCGCCAGCAGTGAAGACAGGGGCTATGGCTACACCTTC.

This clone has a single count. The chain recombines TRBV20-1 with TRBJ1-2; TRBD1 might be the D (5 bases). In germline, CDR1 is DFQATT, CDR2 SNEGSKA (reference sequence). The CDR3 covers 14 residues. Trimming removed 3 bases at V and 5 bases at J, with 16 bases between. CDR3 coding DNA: TGCAGTGCTAGTACGTCGGGGGTGGGTTATGGCTACACCTTC. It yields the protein CSASTSGVGYGYTF.